The 29 T cell receptor beta chains in this list originate from one sample, sequenced in a study of Ad26.COV2.S vaccination and SARS-CoV-2 variants. Sequencing was performed with immunoSEQ multiplex PCR; in TCRdb, only in-frame clones are kept and a portion is missing. The sample yields a few hundred thousand clones, about four fifths seen once. The treatment denotes: some 19 received Ad26.COV2.S at low or high dose, single or two shots; about 5 received placebo; per-sample allocation not given. Day 63 following the first vaccine or placebo injection was when the samples were taken. The sequencing here drew on peripheral blood, taken in a trial of Ad26.COV2.S vaccine versus placebo. Source of these receptors: a person aged 18-60 years who received the Ad26.COV2.S COVID-19 vaccine or a placebo.

This chain connects TRBV21-1 to TRBJ1-2. TRBV21-1 is a pseudogene segment. The CDR3 spans 12 residues. In nucleotides, the CDR3 is TGTGCCAGCACCAATGGGACGGATGGCTACACCTTC. The encoded protein is CASTNGTDGYTF.

The V call is TRBV29-1, the J call TRBJ1-2; TRBD1 aligns across 11 bases. Germline V gives CDR1 SQVTM, CDR2 ANQGSEA. CDR3 length: 17 amino acids. The junction had 10 bases not matched to a gene; V was cut back by 0 bases and J by 4 bases. The CDR3 spells CSVEDRGKGTGGYGYTF. The CDR3 DNA sequence: TGCAGCGTTGAAGATCGAGGGAAAGGGACAGGGGGCTATGGCTACACCTTC.

The chain carries TRBV29-1 and TRBJ1-2, with TRBD1 identical over 7 bases. Germline lookup yields CDR1 SQVTM and CDR2 ANQGSEA. The CDR3 length is 13 residues. V dropped 5 bases and J dropped 7; count of bases not matched to a gene: 10. The CDR3 nucleotides read TGCAGCGTTCCCGGGGGAGGGGACAGTGGCTACACCTTC. Translation: CSVPGGGDSGYTF.

This chain connects TRBV15 to TRBJ1-6; D ambiguous. Germline V gives CDR1 LNHNV, CDR2 YYDKDF (reference sequence). The V and J ends lost 5 bases and 10 bases respectively, with 18 bases between them. The CDR3 length is 15 residues. CDR3 in DNA: TGTGCCACCAGCCTAACTCGCGGATTCAACTCACCCCTCCACTTT. This encodes CATSLTRGFNSPLHF.

The J gene is TRBJ1-1, the V gene TRBV6-5; D is perhaps TRBD1 (6 bases). Trimming cost V 7 bases and J 3 bases, with 12 bases left between them. Per the germline V gene, CDR1 is MNHEY and CDR2 is SVGAGI. The CDR3 loop spans 13 amino acids. The CDR3 region is CASKKQGDTEAFF. Here the CDR3 DNA reads TGTGCCAGCAAAAAACAGGGAGACACTGAAGCTTTCTTT.

In regard to this clone: Other DNA sequences in this specimen translate into the identical CDR3. The CDR3 protein is CASSQAGTGYEQYF. The CDR3 region has the DNA TGTGCCAGCAGCCAAGCGGGGACAGGATACGAGCAGTACTTC. This rearrangement joins TRBV14 to TRBJ2-7; TRBD1 agrees at 8 bases. V shed 1 base, J shed 4 bases, and the junction held 3 bases outside the gene matches. The germline gives CDR1 SGHDN, CDR2 FVKESK. The CDR3 has 14 amino acids.

The chain uses TRBV28 and TRBJ2-5, with 10 bases matching TRBD1. V gave up 5 bases and J gave up 5 bases; unmatched junction bases: 5. The CDR3 is made up of 14 amino acids. CDR1 and CDR2 from the germline V gene are MDHEN and SYDVKM. Written as DNA, the CDR3 is TGTGCCAGCAGTCGAGGACAGGGGGAGGAGACCCAGTACTTC. Its protein is CASSRGQGEETQYF.

V and J are TRBV4-3 and TRBJ2-1; D may be TRBD2 (6 bases). Germline CDR1 and CDR2: LGHNA and YSLEER. Trimming removed 1 base from V and 2 bases from J, with 12 bases in between. The CDR3 contains 16 residues. CDR3 sequence reads: CASSQGIAVTYNEQFF. CDR3 coding DNA: TGCGCCAGCAGCCAAGGTATAGCGGTAACCTACAATGAGCAGTTCTTC.

Only one count was recorded for this clone. The genes are TRBV10-3 and TRBJ1-5, with unresolved D. The length of the CDR3 is 13 residues. V gave up 2 bases and J gave up 5 bases, with 7 bases separating them. The germline V gene has CDR1 ENHRY and CDR2 SYGVKD. The CDR3 sequence is CAISEDLDQPQHF. CDR3 coding DNA: TGTGCCATCAGTGAGGACTTAGATCAGCCCCAGCATTTT.

The V and J genes are TRBV5-1 and TRBJ1-2, with D possibly being TRBD1 (5 bases). This CDR3 comprises 15 residues. From germline, CDR1 is SGHRS and CDR2 YFSETQ. The V and J ends lost 2 bases and 0 bases respectively, with 11 bases between them. CDR3 DNA: TGCGCCAGCAGCTTATCCGGGGGTACTAACTATGGCTACACCTTC. This encodes CASSLSGGTNYGYTF.

The V and J genes are TRBV7-2 and TRBJ2-1; D gene unclear. Trimming cost V 1 base and J 1 base, with 5 bases left between them. The germline V gene encodes CDR1 SGHTA and CDR2 FQGNSA. The CDR3 has 14 amino acids. DNA of the CDR3: TGTGCCAGCAGCTTAGTGGGATCCTACAATGAGCAGTTCTTC. This sequence encodes CASSLVGSYNEQFF.

This chain joins TRBV5-8 and TRBJ1-4; 7 positions agree with TRBD1. V lost 2 bases to trimming and J lost 7 bases; unmatched junction nucleotides: 5. The CDR3 extends over 14 amino acids. CDR1 and CDR2 from the germline V gene are SGHTS and YDEGEE. CDR3 loop: CASSFQGGGEKLFF. In nucleotides, the CDR3 is TGTGCCAGCAGCTTCCAGGGGGGAGGTGAAAAACTGTTTTTT.

V and J are TRBV2 and TRBJ2-2; 8 nucleotides align to TRBD2. The CDR3 runs to 15 residues. Losses at the gene ends were 6 bases for V and 8 bases for J; bases not matched to a gene: 11. Germline values: CDR1 SNHLY, CDR2 FYNNEI. CDR3 coding DNA: TGTGCCAGCAGCGAGAGGACTAGCAGGGTTGGGGAGCTGTTTTTT. It is translated as CASSERTSRVGELFF. Filled out from reference TRBV2 and TRBJ2-2, the complete variable domain reads EPEVTQTPSHQVTQMGQEVILRCVPISNHLYFYWYRQILGQKVEFLVSFYNNEISEKSEIFDDQFSVERPDGSNFTLKIRSTKLEDSAMYFCASSERTSRVGELFFGEGSRLTVL.

This clone has a count of ten or more. V is TRBV27 and J is TRBJ2-7, with a tentative D call TRBD2 (6 bases). CDR1 is MNHEY and CDR2 is SMNVEV in the germline V gene (reference sequence). The V and J ends lost 3 bases and 2 bases respectively, with 11 bases between them. The CDR3 spans 14 residues. The DNA of the CDR3 is TGTGCCAGCAGTTTGCGGGACGGAACCTACGAGCAGTACTTC. It is translated as CASSLRDGTYEQYF.

V is TRBV7-3 and J is TRBJ2-1, with 14 bases lining up with TRBD2. This CDR3 has 15 amino acids. Per the germline V gene, CDR1 is SGHTA and CDR2 is FQGTGA. With V trimmed by 5 bases and J by 10 bases, 7 bases remained unmatched. Written as DNA, the CDR3 is TGTGCCAGCAGCCGAGGACTAGCGGGAGGCCGGGAGCAGTTCTTC. Its translation: CASSRGLAGGREQFF.

The chain uses TRBV7-9 and TRBJ2-3; TRBD1 aligns across 9 bases. This CDR3 is built from 12 residues. With 6 bases clipped from V and 14 bases from J, the junction kept 9 bases outside the gene matches. CDR1 and CDR2 (germline): SEHNR, FQNEAQ (reference sequence). The CDR3 region has the DNA TGTGCCAGCAGTTCCCCGGGACAGGGTCCGTATTTT. Its protein is CASSSPGQGPYF.

This chain links TRBV5-1 with TRBJ2-2; D unclear. The V gene's germline CDR1 is SGHRS and CDR2 YFSETQ. V dropped 6 bases and J dropped 1 base, with 16 bases sitting between them. The CDR3 runs to 16 residues. The CDR3: CASNYLVLGNTGELFF. The CDR3 nucleotides are TGCGCCAGCAATTATCTAGTCTTGGGGAACACCGGGGAGCTGTTTTTT.

The chain carries TRBV9 and TRBJ1-5, with 8 bases fitting TRBD1. The V gene's germline CDR1 is SGDLS and CDR2 YYNGEE. This CDR3 comprises 15 residues. J gave up 5 bases and V 2 bases, and 6 bases lay outside the gene matches. The CDR3 loop is CASSVTGDQHQPQHF. CDR3 sequence (DNA): TGTGCCAGCAGCGTGACAGGGGACCAGCATCAGCCCCAGCATTTT.

The chain joins TRBV19 to TRBJ1-2, with 9 positions matching TRBD1. V trimming: 7 bases; J trimming: 6 bases; junction bases outside the gene matches: 6. CDR3 length: 13 residues. The germline CDR1 and CDR2 sequences are LNHDA and SQIVND (reference sequence). CDR3 coding DNA: TGTGCCAGTACCTTTCGGACAGGGGATGGCTACACCTTC. As protein: CASTFRTGDGYTF.

The chain has TRBV2 and TRBJ1-1, with 11 bases aligning to TRBD1. Trimming took 4 bases from V and 0 from J; bases not matched to a gene: 13. This CDR3 is built from 19 residues. Germline CDR1 and CDR2: SNHLY and FYNNEI. CDR3 region: CASSAYRQGQGGMNTEAFF. DNA for the CDR3: TGTGCCAGCAGTGCGTATCGCCAGGGACAGGGGGGTATGAACACTGAAGCTTTCTTT. The whole variable domain, filled in from reference TRBV2 and TRBJ1-1, reads EPEVTQTPSHQVTQMGQEVILRCVPISNHLYFYWYRQILGQKVEFLVSFYNNEISEKSEIFDDQFSVERPDGSNFTLKIRSTKLEDSAMYFCASSAYRQGQGGMNTEAFFGQGTRLTVV.

The chain links TRBV7-6 to TRBJ1-1; possible D gene TRBD1, 6 bases. The CDR3 totals 15 residues. Germline assignment: CDR1 SGHVS and CDR2 FNYEAQ. V lost 6 bases and J lost 1, with 15 bases in between. The CDR3 reads CASSGGAGRNTEAFF. DNA for the CDR3: TGTGCCAGCAGTGGGGGGGCAGGACGGAACACTGAAGCTTTCTTT.

The chain links TRBV4-1 to TRBJ1-4; D gene ambiguous. The CDR3 has 13 amino acids. Germline V gene sequence: CDR1 MGHRA, CDR2 YSYEKL. V was clipped by 1 base and J by 12 bases, with 12 bases between them. Written as DNA, the CDR3 is TGCGCCAGCAGCCAAGGGGTGGGTCAGGAACTGTTTTTT. Encoded protein: CASSQGVGQELFF.

The chain links TRBV18 to TRBJ1-5, with no clear D. The CDR3 is 12 amino acids. Germline V CDR1 and CDR2: KGHSH, LQKENI. Trimming pared 6 bases from V and 9 bases from J, leaving 12 bases between. The chain's CDR3 is CASSPSEGPQHF. CDR3 nucleotide sequence: TGTGCCAGCTCGCCTTCTGAGGGGCCCCAGCATTTT.

The chain combines TRBV2 with TRBJ1-1; D may be TRBD1 (5 bases). The germline V gene has CDR1 SNHLY and CDR2 FYNNEI. V lost 5 bases and J lost 6, with 7 bases in between. The CDR3 length is 11 residues. The CDR3 region has the DNA TGTGCCAGCAGTTGGGGGGCTGAAGCTTTCTTT. Translated: CASSWGAEAFF.

V is TRBV18 and J is TRBJ1-2; 7 nucleotides line up with TRBD1. The CDR3 covers 18 residues. CDR1 is KGHSH, CDR2 LQKENI, per germline. V lost 3 bases and J lost 8; bases outside the gene matches: 21. CDR3 sequence reads: CASSPSTLRLSGGGGYTF. The CDR3 coding sequence is TGTGCCAGCTCACCCTCAACATTACGACTATCAGGGGGAGGCGGCTACACCTTC.

V and J are TRBV21-1 and TRBJ1-2. TRBV21-1 is flagged as a pseudogene. The CDR3 has 12 residues. The CDR3 region has the DNA TGTGCCAGCAGCCGGGACGCCAGAGGCTACACCTTC. It encodes CASSRDARGYTF.

The chain links TRBV4-2 to TRBJ2-5; perhaps D is TRBD1 or TRBD2 (5 bases each). Germline V lookup: CDR1 LGHNA, CDR2 YNFKEQ. Between the trimmed V and J ends, which lost 2 bases and 5 bases, there was a span of 15 bases. The CDR3 runs 15 residues. CDR3 bases: TGTGCCAGCAGCCAACTTCCTGGGGGTGCGGAGACCCAGTACTTC. The encoded protein is CASSQLPGGAETQYF.

The V and J genes are TRBV7-9 and TRBJ2-1; TRBD2 matches 16 bases. CDR3 size: 19 residues. The V gene's germline CDR1 is SEHNR and CDR2 FQNEAQ (reference sequence). J was trimmed by 3 bases and V by 4 bases; bases with no gene match: 9. The CDR3 nucleotides are TGTGCCAGCAGCTCGGGACTAGCGGGGGGGCATGGTGGCTACAATGAGCAGTTCTTC. Translation: CASSSGLAGGHGGYNEQFF.

The CDR3 is CASSYVTGTLNTEAFF. DNA of the CDR3: TGTGCCAGCAGTTACGTTACCGGGACATTGAACACTGAAGCTTTCTTT. This rearrangement joins TRBV6-5 to TRBJ1-1, with D possibly matching TRBD1 (6 bases). V was shortened by 2 bases and J by 0 bases, with 13 bases between the two germline ends. Germline CDR1 is MNHEY and CDR2 is SVGAGI. The CDR3 sequence is 16 residues long.